These 29 T cell receptor beta chains came from one sample sequenced in a study of blood T cell repertoires in COVID-19. The data were produced by immunoSEQ multiplex PCR, yet TCRdb's version contains in-frame clones alone and is incomplete. This table has 150,000 to 200,000 clones, 88% appearing once. The sample was peripheral blood. These receptors were collected from a man aged 55 to 70 with acute or convalescent COVID-19.

The V and J genes are TRBV4-2 and TRBJ2-2; TRBD2 aligns across 7 bases. V shed 3 bases, J shed 7 bases, and the junction held 11 bases outside the gene matches. The germline V gene encodes CDR1 LGHNA and CDR2 YNFKEQ. This CDR3 is built from 16 residues. CDR3 sequence (DNA): TGTGCCAGCAGCCAGGGGACTACCCAGGGAGGCGGGGAGCTGTTTTTT. Amino acid sequence: CASSQGTTQGGGELFF.

This clone was recorded only once. The chain combines TRBV5-4 with TRBJ1-2; TRBD1 matches at 7 bases. The CDR3 runs to 14 residues. V shed 4 bases and J 3 bases; nucleotides not matched to a gene: 6. CDR1 is SGHNT, CDR2 YYREEE, per germline (reference sequence). CDR3 sequence reads: CASSLPQGYYGYTF. CDR3 DNA: TGTGCCAGCAGCCTCCCACAGGGGTACTATGGCTACACCTTC.

The chain uses TRBV18 and TRBJ2-3, with TRBD1 matching over 8 bases. This CDR3 has 18 amino acids. Germline trimming cut 3 bases from V and 2 bases from J; bases unmatched to any gene: 13. Germline loops: CDR1 KGHSH, CDR2 LQKENI. The CDR3 sequence is CASSPRGQTGAFTDTQYF. The CDR3 bases are TGTGCCAGCTCACCTCGCGGCCAGACAGGGGCTTTCACAGATACGCAGTATTTT.

The chain is built from TRBV27 and TRBJ1-2; 7 positions match TRBD1. CDR3 length: 17 amino acids. V shed 0 bases, J shed 4 bases, and the junction held 11 bases outside the gene matches. The germline V gene has CDR1 MNHEY and CDR2 SMNVEV (reference sequence). The CDR3 nucleotides read TGTGCCAGCAGTTTATCAGTCCCGGGACAGTCGATCTATGGCTACACCTTC. Amino acids: CASSLSVPGQSIYGYTF.

This clone was detected only a few times. J is TRBJ2-3 and V is TRBV6-5; D perhaps matches TRBD2 (6 bases). Looked up from germline, CDR1 is MNHEY and CDR2 is SVGAGI. Trimming cost V 7 bases and J 7 bases, with 9 bases left between them. The CDR3 is made up of 11 amino acids. The CDR3 is CASTGGNTQYF. In DNA, the CDR3 is TGTGCCAGCACCGGGGGAAATACGCAGTATTTT.

The table lists this clone with a count of one. The chain joins TRBV5-5 to TRBJ2-3; 8 bases align to TRBD2. Germline assignment: CDR1 SGHKS and CDR2 YYEKEE (reference sequence). There are 15 residues in the CDR3. The J segment lost 5 bases and the V segment lost 3 bases, leaving 8 bases of the junction unmatched. The CDR3 is CASSSRARGGDTQYF. The DNA of the CDR3 is TGTGCCAGCAGCTCGAGGGCCCGGGGGGGAGATACGCAGTATTTT. The full variable domain, with the rest looked up from reference TRBV5-5 and TRBJ2-3, is DAGVTQSPTHLIKTRGQQVTLRCSPISGHKSVSWYQQVLGQGPQFIFQYYEKEERGRGNFPDRFSARQFPNYSSELNVNALLLGDSALYLCASSSRARGGDTQYFGPGTRLTVL.

The gene calls are TRBV5-1 and TRBJ1-2; tentative D call: TRBD1 (5 bases). V dropped 1 base and J dropped 5 bases, with 9 bases sitting between them. Germline CDR1 is SGHRS and CDR2 is YFSETQ. The CDR3 length is 13 residues. CDR3 DNA: TGCGCCAGCAGCTTGTACCAGGGTTATGGCTACACCTTC. Protein: CASSLYQGYGYTF. Complete variable domain (other parts from reference TRBV5-1 and TRBJ1-2): KAGVTQTPRYLIKTRGQQVTLSCSPISGHRSVSWYQQTPGQGLQFLFEYFSETQRNKGNFPGRFSGRQFSNSRSEMNVSTLELGDSALYLCASSLYQGYGYTFGSGTRLTVV.

This clone appeared a single time. The chain links TRBV5-1 to TRBJ2-1; a possible D gene is TRBD2 (6 bases). Trimming shortened V by 0 bases and J by 10 bases, and 17 bases separated the two germline ends. There are 15 residues in the CDR3. CDR1 is SGHRS, CDR2 YFSETQ, per germline. CDR3 DNA: TGCGCCAGCAGCTTGGCGGGACTCCTCCTGGACGAGCAGTTCTTC. This encodes CASSLAGLLLDEQFF.

The chain links TRBV30 to TRBJ2-7, with D tentatively TRBD2 (6 bases). The germline V gene has CDR1 GTSNPN and CDR2 SVGIG (reference sequence). The V gene lost 2 bases and the J gene lost 7 bases, with 9 bases spanning the gap. This CDR3 is 11 amino acids long. The CDR3 DNA sequence: TGTGCCTGGAGTTCGGCGGGAGAGCAGTACTTC. Protein sequence: CAWSSAGEQYF.

The chain combines TRBV18 with TRBJ1-1, with no clear D. CDR3 length: 14 amino acids. Looked up from germline, CDR1 is KGHSH and CDR2 is LQKENI. Trimming removed 2 bases at V and 4 bases at J, with 11 bases between. This CDR3 reads CASSPEGRGTEAFF. Written as DNA, the CDR3 is TGTGCCAGCTCACCAGAGGGTCGGGGCACTGAAGCTTTCTTT.

The chain has TRBV7-8 and TRBJ1-1, with 8 bases matching TRBD1. Germline trimming cut 5 bases from V and 0 bases from J; bases unmatched to any gene: 8. The CDR3 runs to 16 residues. Germline assignment: CDR1 SGHVS and CDR2 FQNEAQ. The CDR3 DNA follows: TGTGCCAGCAGCCAGACAGGGGTTTCCTTGAACACTGAAGCTTTCTTT. Its protein is CASSQTGVSLNTEAFF. The complete variable domain, with remaining parts taken from reference TRBV7-8 and TRBJ1-1, reads GAGVSQSPRYKVAKRGQDVALRCDPISGHVSLFWYQQALGQGPEFLTYFQNEAQLDKSGLPSDRFFAERPEGSVSTLKIQRTQQEDSAVYLCASSQTGVSLNTEAFFGQGTRLTVV.

This clone appeared once. The CDR3 DNA sequence: TGTGCCAGCAGCTTAGGACGGGACTCTCAGGGAGAGACCCAGTACTTC. This sequence encodes CASSLGRDSQGETQYF. V usage is TRBV11-3 and J usage is TRBJ2-5, with D possibly TRBD2 on 6 matching bases. Trimming stripped 1 base from V and 4 bases from J, with 16 bases between. The CDR3 is made up of 16 amino acids. CDR1 is SGHNT and CDR2 is YENEEA in the germline V gene.

The chain recombines TRBV6-1 with TRBJ1-1, with 9 nucleotides matching TRBD1. This CDR3 has 15 residues. Germline CDR1 and CDR2: MNHNS and SASEGT. J gave up 6 bases and V 3 bases, and 8 bases lay outside the gene matches. The CDR3 here is CASSEGTGLFPEAFF. The CDR3 DNA is TGTGCCAGCAGTGAGGGGACAGGGCTTTTCCCTGAAGCTTTCTTT.

V and J are TRBV7-2 and TRBJ1-1, with 11 positions matching TRBD1. The junction had 13 bases not matched to a gene; V was cut back by 6 bases and J by 10 bases. The CDR3 runs 15 residues. Looked up from germline, CDR1 is SGHTA and CDR2 is FQGNSA. The CDR3 sequence is CASRKSGQGALGAFF. Written as DNA, the CDR3 is TGTGCCAGCAGGAAGTCCGGACAGGGGGCACTTGGAGCTTTCTTT.

This CDR3 is CASSLQGAIQPQHF. DNA for the CDR3: TGTGCCAGCAGCTTACAGGGGGCTATTCAGCCCCAGCATTTT. The gene calls are TRBV7-2 and TRBJ1-5; 8 bases are shared with TRBD1. Germline values: CDR1 SGHTA, CDR2 FQGNSA. V lost 2 bases, J lost 6 bases, and 3 bases stayed unmatched. The CDR3 sequence is 14 residues long.

Here the CDR3 DNA reads TGTGCCAGCAGCCCTAAACAGGGATCCTCCTACGAGCAGTACTTC. Protein sequence: CASSPKQGSSYEQYF. The genes are TRBV14 and TRBJ2-7; TRBD1 is a possible D gene (6 bases). The CDR3 totals 15 residues. Germline CDR1 reads SGHDN; CDR2 reads FVKESK. Trimming left V 4 bases short and J 0 bases short, with 13 bases between. The full variable domain, rest sourced from reference TRBV14 and TRBJ2-7, is EAGVTQFPSHSVIEKGQTVTLRCDPISGHDNLYWYRRVMGKEIKFLLHFVKESKQDESGMPNNRFLAERTGGTYSTLKVQPAELEDSGVYFCASSPKQGSSYEQYFGPGTRLTVT.

The chain carries TRBV19 and TRBJ1-2, with TRBD1 as a possible D gene (5 bases). Germline CDR1 is LNHDA and CDR2 is SQIVND (reference sequence). CDR3 length: 12 residues. V was pared by 5 bases and J by 7 bases, with 11 bases between. CDR3 DNA: TGTGCCAGTAGTGATCGTCAGGGTGGCTACACCTTC. It translates to CASSDRQGGYTF.

The chain joins TRBV12-3 or TRBV12-4 to TRBJ1-1; no definite D call. This CDR3 contains 12 residues. The V and J ends lost 5 bases and 7 bases respectively, with 11 bases between them. CDR3 nucleotide sequence: TGTGCCAGCAGTAAAACAGCCCTTGAAGCTTTCTTT. It encodes CASSKTALEAFF.

This clone was seen just once. This chain joins TRBV11-2 and TRBJ1-5; no clear D gene. Trimming cost V 0 bases and J 9 bases, with 9 bases left between them. The germline gives CDR1 SGHAT, CDR2 FQNNGV. This CDR3 region has 13 residues. CDR3 in amino acids: CASSLDIGTPQHF. CDR3 nucleotide sequence: TGTGCCAGCAGCTTAGATATCGGTACGCCCCAGCATTTT.

The rearrangement links TRBV15 to TRBJ1-1, with D unresolved. This CDR3 is built from 14 residues. Germline V lookup: CDR1 LNHNV, CDR2 YYDKDF (reference sequence). V was trimmed by 1 base and J by 1 base, leaving 7 bases between them. DNA for the CDR3: TGTGCCACCAGCAGAGCGGGAAGGAACACTGAAGCTTTCTTT. Its translation is CATSRAGRNTEAFF.

The chain joins TRBV19 to TRBJ2-5, with 14 bases matching TRBD2. The CDR3 is 15 residues long. V lost 8 bases, J lost 5 bases, and 7 bases stayed unmatched. Per germline, CDR1 LNHDA and CDR2 SQIVND (reference sequence). The CDR3 region is CASAGTSGGHETQYF. The CDR3, as DNA: TGTGCCAGTGCCGGGACTAGCGGGGGTCACGAGACCCAGTACTTC.

This chain joins TRBV27 and TRBJ1-5; D uncertain. This CDR3 has 16 residues. The V gene lost 1 base and the J gene lost 9 bases, with 19 bases spanning the gap. Germline CDR1 and CDR2: MNHEY and SMNVEV (reference sequence). CDR3 loop: CASSLYARPANSPQHF. DNA for the CDR3: TGTGCCAGCAGTTTATATGCCAGGCCGGCAAATTCGCCCCAGCATTTT.

V gene TRBV6-5 combines with J gene TRBJ1-1; TRBD1 aligns across 7 bases. Trimming cost V 5 bases and J 0 bases; bases outside gene matches: 6. This CDR3 contains 15 residues. Germline CDR1 reads MNHEY; CDR2 reads SVGAGI. The CDR3 DNA is TGTGCCAGCAGTAGTGCAGGGGGAATGAACACTGAAGCTTTCTTT. It translates to CASSSAGGMNTEAFF.

The chain couples TRBV4-1 to TRBJ1-4; D is unresolved. V dropped 0 bases and J dropped 8 bases, with 10 bases sitting between them. The germline V gene has CDR1 MGHRA and CDR2 YSYEKL. The CDR3 covers 14 residues. CDR3 loop: CASSQDLSGEKLFF. In DNA, the CDR3 is TGCGCCAGCAGCCAAGATTTGTCGGGGGAAAAACTGTTTTTT.

This chain links TRBV11-3 with TRBJ1-1; a weak D match, TRBD1 (5 bases). Trimming left V 6 bases short and J 8 bases short, with 16 bases between. This CDR3 comprises 13 residues. The V gene's germline CDR1 is SGHNT and CDR2 YENEEA. The CDR3: CASSRTGGVEAFF. The CDR3 DNA reads as TGTGCCAGCAGTCGGACGGGGGGGGTCGAAGCTTTCTTT.

In this sample, this clone turned up once. The chain carries TRBV5-1 and TRBJ2-7, with D perhaps matching TRBD2 (6 bases). The CDR3 is 15 amino acids. In germline, CDR1 is SGHRS, CDR2 YFSETQ. V lost 5 bases and J 3 bases, leaving 18 bases between the germline ends. CDR3 nucleotides: TGCGCCAGCAGATTACTCCGGGACTCTGGCTACGAGCAGTACTTC. Protein sequence: CASRLLRDSGYEQYF.

The genes are TRBV14 and TRBJ2-2; D not resolved. This CDR3 is 12 amino acids long. Trimming took 7 bases from V and 4 from J, leaving 7 bases between them. CDR1 is SGHDN and CDR2 is FVKESK in the germline V gene. CDR3 loop: CASTYGTGELFF. The CDR3 DNA is TGTGCCAGCACCTACGGCACCGGGGAGCTGTTTTTT.

The J gene is TRBJ1-2, the V gene TRBV7-9; no firm D call. Germline V gene lookup returns CDR1 SEHNR and CDR2 FQNEAQ (reference sequence). The CDR3 runs 16 residues. V shed 3 bases and J shed 4 bases, with 18 bases lying between them. The CDR3 protein is CASSFPGEETFYGYTF. CDR3 nucleotide sequence: TGTGCCAGCAGCTTCCCCGGGGAGGAGACCTTCTATGGCTACACCTTC.

This chain links TRBV10-3 with TRBJ1-6; 9 bases are shared with TRBD1. The CDR3 covers 17 residues. The ends lost 0 bases at V and 10 bases at J; junction bases unmatched: 10. Germline V gives CDR1 ENHRY, CDR2 SYGVKD. The CDR3 region has the DNA TGTGCCATCAGTGAGTCGAAGGGACAGGGAATTAGATCACCCCTCCACTTT. Protein: CAISESKGQGIRSPLHF.